This T cell receptor beta chain was sequenced during a study of control samples from healthy donors and cancer patients. Measured with immunoSEQ multiplex PCR; TCRdb has only the in-frame clones, and not every one. The sample includes tens of thousands of clones, about 89% seen only once; the top ten take roughly a tenth. CDR3 size: 12 residues. Trimming stripped 6 bases from V and 5 bases from J, with 10 bases between. CDR1 is MNHEY, CDR2 SVGAGI, per germline. Sequences were obtained from PBMCs. The rearrangement uses TRBV6-5 and TRBJ2-5; D possibly corresponds to TRBD2 (5 bases). This TCR was recovered from a woman in her forties or fifties with colorectal cancer. The CDR3 DNA reads TGTGCCAGCAGCGGGGAGTTGGAGACCCAGTACTTC. Its translation: CASSGELETQYF.